A selection of T cell receptor beta chains follows, all from one sample in a study of response to subunit inactivated influenza vaccine. TCRdb recomputed calls from the RT-PCR reads with MiXCR, one row per CDR3 protein. Of around 750,000 distinct CDR3 sequences listed, 21% are singletons. This specimen was PBMCs from blood, taken about 5 days after vaccination. These receptors originate from a man aged 50-59 years who received an inactivated influenza vaccine. Each CDR3 is given with its conserved first and last residue. The D gene is left open where the match is weak. Size is stated for part of the rows, as once, few or many counts, or as a class when the clone is expanded.

NA,TRBV11-2,TRBJ2-3,NA,TGTGCCAGCTCCAAGACCTTCTCTAGCACAGATACGCAGTATTTT,CASSKTFSSTDTQYF
few,TRBV6-1,TRBJ2-1,TRBD2,TGTGCCAGCAGTGAACCGGGACTAGGGGGTGAGCAGTTCTTC,CASSEPGLGGEQFF
few,TRBV11-2,TRBJ2-7,TRBD1,TGTGCCAGCAGCTTAGTCTTGTCTGGGTCCCCGGACAGGCCATACGAGCAGTACTTC,CASSLVLSGSPDRPYEQYF
NA,TRBV21-1,TRBJ2-7,NA,TGTGCCAGCAAACGTTGGAGCGGGAGGGTCCGCTACGAGCAGTACTTC,CASKRWSGRVRYEQYF
NA,TRBV6-2/TRBV6-3,TRBJ2-7,NA,TGTGCCAGCAGTTACCAGGACAGAACCTACGAGCAGTACTTC,CASSYQDRTYEQYF
NA,TRBV29-1,TRBJ2-7,NA,TGCAGCGTCGGGACTCGTCAGGCCGAGCAGTACTTC,CSVGTRQAEQYF
NA,TRBV29-1,TRBJ2-5,TRBD2,TGCAGCGTCTCCCGGACTAGTCGGGGTGAGACCCAGTACTTC,CSVSRTSRGETQYF
few,TRBV11-2,TRBJ2-2,TRBD2,TGTGCCAGCAGCCCTAGTAGGGTTTGGAGCGGGAGTCGGTTTACCGGGGAGCTGTTTTTT,CASSPSRVWSGSRFTGELFF
many,TRBV6-5,TRBJ2-1,NA,TGTGCCAGCAGTTACTCGATGGGAAATGAGCAGTTCTTC,CASSYSMGNEQFF
NA,TRBV6-1,TRBJ2-5,NA,TGTGCCAGCAACCACGGTGCCTCAGGGCGGGAGACCCAGTACTTC,CASNHGASGRETQYF
few,TRBV7-9,TRBJ2-1,NA,TGTGCCAGCAGCTCGGTCCCCTACAATGAGCAGTTCTTC,CASSSVPYNEQFF
many,TRBV5-1,TRBJ2-3,TRBD2,TGTGCCAGCAGCCCCCGACTAGCGGGGTCCACAGATACGCAGTATTTT,CASSPRLAGSTDTQYF
NA,TRBV19,TRBJ2-7,TRBD1,TGTGCCAGTAGACCATGGACAGGCTCCTACGAGCAGTACTTC,CASRPWTGSYEQYF
NA,TRBV19,TRBJ1-1,NA,TGTGCCAGTAGTACCACAGGGAGACCGGAGGCTTTCTTT,CASSTTGRPEAFF
many,TRBV29-1,TRBJ2-7,TRBD1,TGCAGCGGGGTTACTGGGACAGGGAGTTTGGAGCAGTACTTC,CSGVTGTGSLEQYF
NA,TRBV5-5,TRBJ1-1,NA,TGTGCCAGCAGCTACACCAACACTGAAGCTTTCTTT,CASSYTNTEAFF
few,TRBV7-2,TRBJ1-4,NA,TGTGCCAGCAGCTTAGCGCGGGGCAGGGGCGGTGAAAAACTGTTTTTT,CASSLARGRGGEKLFF
NA,TRBV5-1,TRBJ2-7,NA,TGCGCCAGCAGCTTGGACCTGGGTTTGGGTTTCTACGAGCAGTACTTC,CASSLDLGLGFYEQYF
NA,TRBV10-1,TRBJ2-5,NA,TGCGCCAGCAGTACCGGGGCCGGACGAGAGACCCAGTACTTC,CASSTGAGRETQYF
few,TRBV6-5,TRBJ2-2,NA,TGTGCCAGCAGTTACGTCGGGGTTAACACCGGGGAGCTGTTTTTT,CASSYVGVNTGELFF
many,TRBV5-1,TRBJ1-1,NA,TGCGCCAGCAGCTTGGACACTGAAGCTTTCTTT,CASSLDTEAFF
NA,TRBV7-2,TRBJ1-1,NA,TGTGCCAGCAGCTGGCCCTTGGGCTCGAACACTGAAGCTTTCTTT,CASSWPLGSNTEAFF
few,TRBV5-1,TRBJ2-5,TRBD2,TGCGCCAGCAGCTTGGCCCCCGGGGGGGGCCAAGAGACCCAGTACTTC,CASSLAPGGGQETQYF
NA,TRBV7-6,TRBJ2-5,TRBD1,TGTGCCAGCAGATCCCCCGGGACAGGGGAGGAGACCCAGTACTTC,CASRSPGTGEETQYF
NA,TRBV6-1,TRBJ1-1,NA,TGTGCCAGCAGTGAAAGCGGGAACACTGAAGCTTTCTTT,CASSESGNTEAFF
few,TRBV7-3,TRBJ2-3,TRBD2,TGTGCCAGCAGCTTAGCCGGGGACTACTTCACAGATACGCAGTATTTT,CASSLAGDYFTDTQYF
few,TRBV5-1,TRBJ2-1,TRBD1,TGCGCCAGCAGCTTAACCGGGACAGATAATTACAATGAGCAGTTCTTC,CASSLTGTDNYNEQFF
few,TRBV24-1,TRBJ2-1,TRBD1,TGTGCCACCAGTGATCCGACAGGGGATCTATCCAATGAGCAGTTCTTC,CATSDPTGDLSNEQFF
NA,TRBV20-1,TRBJ2-5,NA,TGCAGTGCTAGGCTAGGGCGAGAGACCCAGTACTTC,CSARLGRETQYF
NA,TRBV20-1,TRBJ2-7,TRBD2,TGCAGTGCACTGGGACTAGCGGGAGGATACTCCTACGAGCAGTACTTC,CSALGLAGGYSYEQYF
NA,TRBV4-1,TRBJ2-1,NA,TGCGCCAGCAGCCGAACGCCCCAAGGGGCCTACAATGAGCAGTTCTTC,CASSRTPQGAYNEQFF
few,TRBV7-3,TRBJ1-6,NA,TGTGCCAGCAGCTTAAGCAGCTCCTATAATTCACCCCTCCACTTT,CASSLSSSYNSPLHF
NA,TRBV19,TRBJ2-3,NA,TGTGCCAGTAGTATCTGGGAGTGCACCACAGATACGCAGTATTTT,CASSIWECTTDTQYF
NA,TRBV7-2,TRBJ2-5,NA,TGTGCCAGCAGCCCTGGACAAGCGTACCAAGAGACCCAGTACTTC,CASSPGQAYQETQYF
many,TRBV20-1,TRBJ2-7,TRBD2,TGCAGTGCTTATTCTGGACTAGCGGGAGGTACCTACGAGCAGTACTTC,CSAYSGLAGGTYEQYF
few,TRBV28,TRBJ2-5,NA,TGTGCCAGCAGGGAGGGAGCTCGAGAGACCCAGTACTTC,CASREGARETQYF
NA,TRBV28,TRBJ1-6,NA,TGTGCCAGCAGTTTATATTGGGGGATGGGAACGAATTCACCCCTCCACTTT,CASSLYWGMGTNSPLHF